The present T cell receptor (beta chain) was sequenced within a study of cytomegalovirus exposure and HLA in healthy donors. Overall study context: As released early, the data held about 85 million unique TCRs from HLA-typed donors.

A note on this clone: Its matching antigen is unknown.

The PCR had 60 Vbeta and 13 Jbeta primers. Profiling relied on immunoSEQ multiplex PCR, and the TCRdb table lists in-frame clones only, not all of them. The data show about 57,000 clones, roughly four fifths seen once. Points from the study as a whole: Later on, a genetic analysis was performed. It linked a missense variant in DCLRE1C with V- and J-gene trimming of TCR beta. Confirmation in vitro established that a few CMV-associated chains were specific for CMV antigens. Accounts indicate the classifier identified cytomegalovirus status with strong specificity and sensitivity.

The origin of this receptor is a man aged 25-40 years in good health and CMV-seronegative. The specimen was PBMCs.

CDR3 DNA sequence: TGTGCCAGCAGCTTGGCGCGGGAGGGCCGGGAGACCCAGTACTTC. Translated: CASSLAREGRETQYF. The chain links TRBV5-4 to TRBJ2-5; 9 bases align to TRBD2. CDR3 length equals 15 residues. Germline V gives CDR1 SGHNT, CDR2 YYREEE (reference sequence). The J segment lost 5 bases and the V segment lost 0 bases, leaving 5 bases of the junction unmatched.